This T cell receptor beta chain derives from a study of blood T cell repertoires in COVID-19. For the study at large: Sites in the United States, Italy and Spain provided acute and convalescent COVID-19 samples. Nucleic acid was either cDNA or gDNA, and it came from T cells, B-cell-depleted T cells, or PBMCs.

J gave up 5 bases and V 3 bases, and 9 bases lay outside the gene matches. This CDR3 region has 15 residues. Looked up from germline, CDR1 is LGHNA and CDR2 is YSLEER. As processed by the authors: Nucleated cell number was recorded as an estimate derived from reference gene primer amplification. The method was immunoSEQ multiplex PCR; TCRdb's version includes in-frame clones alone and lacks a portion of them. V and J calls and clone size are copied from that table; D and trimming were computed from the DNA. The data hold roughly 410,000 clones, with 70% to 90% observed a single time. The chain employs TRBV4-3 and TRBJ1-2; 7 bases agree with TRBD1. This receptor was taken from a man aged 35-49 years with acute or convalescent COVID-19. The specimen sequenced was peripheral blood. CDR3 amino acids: CASSQYTGVGYGYTF. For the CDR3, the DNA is TGCGCCAGCAGCCAGTATACAGGGGTTGGATATGGCTACACCTTC.